Following are 10 T cell receptor beta chains from one sample sequenced in a study of blood T cell repertoires in COVID-19. TCRdb's table, derived via immunoSEQ multiplex PCR, lists solely in-frame clones and lacks some. Of roughly 81,000 clones in the sample, around 89% were seen once. Sequenced material: peripheral blood. The source is a man between 65 and 79 years old with active or convalescent COVID-19.

The V gene is TRBV3-1 (or the pseudogene TRBV3-2), the J gene TRBJ1-5; TRBD1 is a possible D gene (5 bases). This CDR3 contains 14 residues. Germline CDR1 is LGHDT and CDR2 is YNNKEL (reference sequence). V lost 3 bases and J 0 bases, leaving 6 bases between the germline ends. The CDR3 coding sequence is TGTGCCAGCAGCCAGGGACTTAGCAATCAGCCCCAGCATTTT. It yields the protein CASSQGLSNQPQHF.

The CDR3 loop reads CASSHTGETQYF. Written as DNA, the CDR3 is TGCGCCAGCAGCCACACGGGGGAGACCCAGTACTTC. The chain has TRBV4-1 and TRBJ2-5; TRBD2 is a possible D gene (5 bases). The V and J ends lost 3 bases and 5 bases respectively, with 7 bases between them. This CDR3 comprises 12 residues. From germline, CDR1 is MGHRA and CDR2 YSYEKL.

This CDR3 is CASSRGDGGNQPQHF. CDR3 nucleotide sequence: TGTGCCAGCAGTCGCGGGGATGGGGGGAATCAGCCCCAGCATTTT. V gene TRBV28 combines with J gene TRBJ1-5; TRBD1 is a possible D gene (5 bases). The germline gives CDR1 MDHEN, CDR2 SYDVKM. CDR3 length: 15 residues. V was shortened by 5 bases and J by 4 bases, with 15 bases between the two germline ends.

This clone was recorded only once. DNA of the CDR3: TGTGCCAGCAGCCTAGGGGCAGGGCCGGCGCAGTTCTTC. Translating it yields CASSLGAGPAQFF. The V and J genes are TRBV14 and TRBJ2-1, with D maybe TRBD1 (5 bases). The CDR3 is made up of 13 amino acids. Trimming cost V 4 bases and J 12 bases, with 16 bases left between them. Germline lookup yields CDR1 SGHDN and CDR2 FVKESK. The full variable domain, in which reference TRBV14 and TRBJ2-1 provide the parts outside the CDR3, is EAGVTQFPSHSVIEKGQTVTLRCDPISGHDNLYWYRRVMGKEIKFLLHFVKESKQDESGMPNNRFLAERTGGTYSTLKVQPAELEDSGVYFCASSLGAGPAQFFGPGTRLTVL.

The chain joins TRBV5-8 to TRBJ1-2, with D unclear. CDR3 length: 12 amino acids. CDR1 is SGHTS, CDR2 YDEGEE, per germline. V lost 2 bases, J lost 10 bases, and 12 bases lay in between. In DNA form, the CDR3 reads TGTGCCAGCAGCTTAGACGGAACAGACTACACCTTC. It yields the protein CASSLDGTDYTF. Together with reference TRBV5-8 and TRBJ1-2, the CDR3 gives the full variable domain: EAGVTQSPTHLIKTRGQQATLRCSPISGHTSVYWYQQALGLGLQFLLWYDEGEERNRGNFPPRFSGRQFPNYSSELNVNALELEDSALYLCASSLDGTDYTFGSGTRLTVV.

The gene calls are TRBV6-5 and TRBJ1-1; weak D call: TRBD1 (5 bases). CDR1 and CDR2 from the germline V gene are MNHEY and SVGAGI. V lost 0 bases and J lost 10, with 15 bases in between. This CDR3 is built from 14 residues. The CDR3 DNA is TGTGCCAGCAGTTACTCAGGTGGGGGGTATGGAGCTTTCTTT. Its translation is CASSYSGGGYGAFF.

The J gene is TRBJ1-2, the V gene TRBV7-2, with TRBD1 as a possible D gene (6 bases). The CDR3 is 15 amino acids. The ends were cut back, 4 bases at V and 3 bases at J, with 15 bases in the middle. Germline CDR1 and CDR2: SGHTA and FQGNSA. The CDR3 coding sequence is TGTGCCAGCAGCTACTCCGGGGGGCTTGACTATGGCTACACCTTC. It encodes CASSYSGGLDYGYTF.

The chain recombines TRBV3-1 (or the pseudogene TRBV3-2) with TRBJ1-2; maybe TRBD1 (6 bases). This CDR3 spans 19 amino acids. The V gene lost 4 bases and the J gene lost 2 bases, with 26 bases spanning the gap. In germline, CDR1 is LGHDT, CDR2 YNNKEL (reference sequence). The CDR3 nucleotides read TGTGCCAGCAGCCCGCCGGGCAGGGGCCCAGGAAGAGTCAACTATGGCTACACCTTC. This gives the protein CASSPPGRGPGRVNYGYTF.

The V and J genes are TRBV15 and TRBJ1-5; D is unclear. Germline V lookup: CDR1 LNHNV, CDR2 YYDKDF (reference sequence). Trimming left V 7 bases short and J 2 bases short, with 9 bases between. The CDR3 spans 13 residues. CDR3 sequence (DNA): TGTGCCACCACCCCTGGCCGCAATCAGCCCCAGCATTTT. Amino acids: CATTPGRNQPQHF.

The rearrangement uses TRBV2 and TRBJ2-7, with a possible D match to TRBD2 (5 bases). V was trimmed by 5 bases and J by 3 bases, leaving 20 bases between them. CDR1 and CDR2 from the germline V gene are SNHLY and FYNNEI. There are 16 residues in the CDR3. CDR3 bases: TGTGCCAGCAGTTTACGGACGGGAAACGACGGCTACGAGCAGTACTTC. This gives the protein CASSLRTGNDGYEQYF.